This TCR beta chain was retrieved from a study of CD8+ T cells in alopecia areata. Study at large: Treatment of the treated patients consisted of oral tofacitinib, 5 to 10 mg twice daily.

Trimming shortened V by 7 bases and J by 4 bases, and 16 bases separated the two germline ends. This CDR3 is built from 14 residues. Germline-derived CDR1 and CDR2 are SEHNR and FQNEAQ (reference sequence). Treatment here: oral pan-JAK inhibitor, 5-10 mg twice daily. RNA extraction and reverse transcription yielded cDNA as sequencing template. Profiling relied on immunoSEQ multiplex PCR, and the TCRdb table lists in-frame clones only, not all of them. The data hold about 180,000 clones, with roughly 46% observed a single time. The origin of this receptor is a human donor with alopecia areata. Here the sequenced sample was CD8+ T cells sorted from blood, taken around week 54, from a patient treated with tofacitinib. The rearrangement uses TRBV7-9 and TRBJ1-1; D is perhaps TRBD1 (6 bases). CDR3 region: CASIHSGAGTEAFF. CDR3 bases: TGTGCCAGCATCCACTCGGGGGCGGGCACTGAAGCTTTCTTT.